The 15 T cell receptor beta chains given below trace back to one sample, sequenced in a study of OX40 agonist ivuxolimab in advanced cancers. Clones were read by immunoSEQ multiplex PCR, and TCRdb kept only the in-frame ones, dropping some. The profile shows some 87,000 clones, about 90% of them singletons. This specimen was CD4+ or CD8+ T cells sorted from blood, taken in a trial of the OX40 agonist ivuxolimab. The source is an adult with an advanced solid tumor such as melanoma, head and neck, liver or kidney cancer.

The V gene is TRBV28, the J gene TRBJ2-1; tentative D call: TRBD2 (5 bases). CDR1 and CDR2 (germline): MDHEN, SYDVKM. CDR3 size: 15 residues. Trimming pared 2 bases from V and 1 base from J, leaving 9 bases between. CDR3 protein: CASSLIGESYNEQFF. The CDR3 coding sequence is TGTGCCAGCAGTTTAATCGGGGAATCCTACAATGAGCAGTTCTTC.

This clone was counted a single time. The chain carries TRBV6-6 and TRBJ2-7; 10 bases line up with TRBD1. Germline-derived CDR1 and CDR2 are MNHNY and SVGAGI (reference sequence). After removal of 3 bases from V and 6 bases from J, the junction contained 8 bases not matched to a gene. The CDR3 runs 15 residues. CDR3 sequence: CASSYRRTGGGEQYF. CDR3 DNA: TGTGCCAGCAGTTATCGGAGGACAGGGGGAGGCGAGCAGTACTTC.

The chain recombines TRBV5-4 with TRBJ2-3; 12 bases map to TRBD2. CDR1 and CDR2 (germline): SGHNT, YYREEE (reference sequence). V lost 4 bases, J lost 4 bases, and 4 bases stayed unmatched. There are 15 residues in the CDR3. The CDR3 region is CASSRTSGDADTQYF. In nucleotides, the CDR3 is TGTGCCAGCAGCCGGACTAGCGGGGACGCAGATACGCAGTATTTT.

The chain recombines TRBV18 with TRBJ1-5; D is unclear. V was shortened by 5 bases and J by 5 bases, with 13 bases between the two germline ends. Per germline, CDR1 KGHSH and CDR2 LQKENI. The CDR3 extends over 14 amino acids. The DNA for the CDR3 is TGTGCCAGCTCAAGAGAAGTAGAATATCAGCCCCAGCATTTT. Encoded protein: CASSREVEYQPQHF. Variable domain in full (rest from reference TRBV18 and TRBJ1-5): NAGVMQNPRHLVRRRGQEARLRCSPMKGHSHVYWYRQLPEEGLKFMVYLQKENIIDESGMPKERFSAEFPKEGPSILRIQQVVRGDSAAYFCASSREVEYQPQHFGDGTRLSIL.

The chain is built from TRBV5-4 and TRBJ2-1, with TRBD2 matching 9 bases. V gave up 2 bases and J gave up 8 bases; unmatched junction bases: 11. In germline, CDR1 is SGHNT, CDR2 YYREEE (reference sequence). The CDR3 has 16 residues. The CDR3 spells CASSFNRGGRADEQFF. The CDR3 DNA sequence: TGTGCCAGCAGCTTTAATCGAGGCGGGAGGGCCGATGAGCAGTTCTTC.

CDR3 nucleotides: TGTGCCAGCAGTTTGGGGAAAAACTACGAGCAGTACTTC. It codes for CASSLGKNYEQYF. V is TRBV27 and J is TRBJ2-7, with no clear D. Trimming pared 3 bases from V and 3 bases from J, leaving 9 bases between. Germline V gene sequence: CDR1 MNHEY, CDR2 SMNVEV (reference sequence). The CDR3 consists of 13 residues.

Note on this clone: Other DNA sequences in the sample encode the same CDR3. The V gene is TRBV29-1, the J gene TRBJ2-6, with 10 bases that match TRBD1. The J segment lost 0 bases and the V segment lost 5 bases, leaving 4 bases of the junction unmatched. The germline V gene encodes CDR1 SQVTM and CDR2 ANQGSEA. This CDR3 has 16 amino acids. The CDR3: CSVRTGGGSGANVLTF. CDR3 nucleotides: TGCAGCGTTCGGACAGGGGGAGGCTCTGGGGCCAACGTCCTGACTTTC.

The genes are TRBV11-3 and TRBJ2-2, with 8 nucleotides matching TRBD2. This CDR3 is built from 15 residues. With V trimmed by 5 bases and J by 6 bases, 8 bases remained unmatched. Germline loops: CDR1 SGHNT, CDR2 YENEEA. The CDR3 DNA sequence: TGTGCCAGCAGCCTGGGACTAGGGAGTCCCGGGGAGCTGTTTTTT. This sequence encodes CASSLGLGSPGELFF.

The rearrangement links TRBV19 to TRBJ2-7; 8 bases fit TRBD1. This CDR3 is 14 amino acids long. Germline-derived CDR1 and CDR2 are LNHDA and SQIVND (reference sequence). Trimming cost V 5 bases and J 1 base; bases outside gene matches: 4. The CDR3 loop reads CASSSGTGSYEQYF. CDR3 in DNA: TGTGCCAGTAGTTCCGGGACAGGTTCCTACGAGCAGTACTTC.

The V gene is TRBV7-2, the J gene TRBJ1-6; D is unclear. This CDR3 has 16 amino acids. Germline CDR1 reads SGHTA; CDR2 reads FQGNSA. V dropped 3 bases and J dropped 0 bases, with 9 bases sitting between them. This chain's CDR3 is CASSFGQSSYNSPLHF. CDR3 nucleotide sequence: TGTGCCAGCAGCTTTGGGCAGAGCTCCTATAATTCACCCCTCCACTTT.

This clone was seen a handful of times. The chain's CDR3 is CASSQGGSAAQETQYF. DNA of the CDR3: TGTGCCAGCAGCCAAGGGGGATCCGCCGCGCAAGAGACCCAGTACTTC. The chain links TRBV5-4 to TRBJ2-5; a possible D gene is TRBD1 (6 bases). CDR3 length: 16 amino acids. V lost 4 bases and J 2 bases, leaving 18 bases between the germline ends. Germline V gene data show CDR1 as SGHNT and CDR2 as YYREEE (reference sequence).

The chain uses TRBV4-2 and TRBJ1-3; D uncertain. CDR3 size: 14 residues. The germline V gene encodes CDR1 LGHNA and CDR2 YNFKEQ. V was cut by 0 bases and J by 7 bases, with 10 bases left in between. The CDR3 sequence: CASSQDLRLNTIYF. The DNA for the CDR3 is TGTGCCAGCAGCCAAGATCTGAGACTGAACACCATATATTTT.

This clone was seen a single time. This chain connects TRBV4-3 to TRBJ2-3; maybe TRBD2 (5 bases). The CDR3 runs to 18 residues. The V end lost 0 bases, the J end lost 0 bases, and 16 bases lay between the germline ends. Germline V lookup: CDR1 LGHNA, CDR2 YSLEER. The CDR3 DNA sequence: TGCGCCAGCAGCCAAGATAGGGTTAGCGTGACTAGCACAGATACGCAGTATTTT. Residues: CASSQDRVSVTSTDTQYF.

The V and J genes are TRBV30 and TRBJ1-1; D might be TRBD1 (6 bases). V gave up 2 bases and J gave up 0 bases, with 10 bases separating them. Germline-derived CDR1 and CDR2 are GTSNPN and SVGIG (reference sequence). The CDR3 loop spans 14 amino acids. The CDR3 here is CAWSPGTMNTEAFF. The DNA of the CDR3 is TGTGCCTGGAGTCCCGGGACAATGAACACTGAAGCTTTCTTT.

This chain uses TRBV7-2 with TRBJ2-5; D possibly corresponds to TRBD2 (5 bases). V shed 5 bases and J shed 5 bases, with 15 bases lying between them. CDR3 length: 14 amino acids. Germline CDR1 reads SGHTA; CDR2 reads FQGNSA. CDR3 protein: CASSPITSIETQYF. The CDR3 DNA reads as TGTGCCAGCAGCCCGATAACTAGTATCGAGACCCAGTACTTC. Full variable domain (missing parts from reference TRBV7-2 and TRBJ2-5): GAGVSQSPSNKVTEKGKDVELRCDPISGHTALYWYRQSLGQGLEFLIYFQGNSAPDKSGLPSDRFSAERTGGSVSTLTIQRTQQEDSAVYLCASSPITSIETQYFGPGTRLLVL.